A single sample is the source of the 19 T cell receptor beta chains below, sequenced in a study of blood T cell repertoires in COVID-19. Using immunoSEQ multiplex PCR, the repertoire was profiled, and TCRdb retains in-frame clones only, with some absent. The sample lists approximately 80,000 clones, around 81% occurring once. What was sequenced was peripheral blood. The receptors derive from a man older than 75 with acute or convalescent COVID-19.

The V gene is TRBV11-1, the J gene TRBJ2-7, with TRBD1 identical over 7 bases. Trimming at V came to 4 bases and at J to 3 bases, leaving 6 bases not matched to a gene. Per the germline V gene, CDR1 is SGHAT and CDR2 is FQDESV (reference sequence). This CDR3 region has 14 residues. CDR3 coding DNA: TGTGCCAGCAGCTCCCAGGGACAGTACTACGAGCAGTACTTC. Residues: CASSSQGQYYEQYF.

The chain couples TRBV28 to TRBJ2-1; D uncertain. The CDR3 contains 17 residues. Germline lookup yields CDR1 MDHEN and CDR2 SYDVKM. V gave up 5 bases and J gave up 0 bases, with 17 bases separating them. CDR3 DNA sequence: TGTGCCAGCAGTCCCACTCTACTTAGGAGCTCCTACAATGAGCAGTTCTTC. Translating gives CASSPTLLRSSYNEQFF.

This clone came up once. J is TRBJ1-5 and V is TRBV6-5; D is perhaps TRBD1 (5 bases). V was cut by 5 bases and J by 3 bases, with 8 bases left in between. From germline, CDR1 is MNHEY and CDR2 SVGAGI. The length of the CDR3 is 13 residues. DNA of the CDR3: TGTGCCAGCAGTAGACAGTACAATCAGCCCCAGCATTTT. As protein: CASSRQYNQPQHF.

Comments on this clone: Other DNA sequences in the sample encode the same CDR3. The rearrangement uses TRBV5-1 and TRBJ1-1; no reliable D call. Germline lookup yields CDR1 SGHRS and CDR2 YFSETQ. The CDR3 runs to 13 residues. V shed 2 bases and J shed 0 bases, with 5 bases lying between them. The CDR3 protein is CASSLSVNTEAFF. CDR3 DNA: TGCGCCAGCAGCTTATCAGTGAACACTGAAGCTTTCTTT.

CDR3 region: CAWSAGGYVTEAFF. CDR3 in DNA: TGTGCCTGGTCGGCAGGGGGCTATGTCACTGAAGCTTTCTTT. J is TRBJ1-1 and V is TRBV30, with 8 positions matching TRBD1. J was trimmed by 4 bases and V by 5 bases; bases with no gene match: 9. The germline CDR1 and CDR2 sequences are GTSNPN and SVGIG (reference sequence). The CDR3 runs 14 residues.

The table lists this clone with a few counts. This sequence joins TRBV5-1 and TRBJ2-7, with D hard to call. CDR1 is SGHRS and CDR2 is YFSETQ in the germline V gene. CDR3 length: 14 amino acids. The V gene lost 0 bases and the J gene lost 1 base, with 8 bases spanning the gap. CDR3 sequence: CASSLDHGSYEQYF. DNA of the CDR3: TGCGCCAGCAGCTTGGATCACGGTTCCTACGAGCAGTACTTC.

The gene calls are TRBV6-5 and TRBJ1-1; 7 bases fit TRBD1. The length of the CDR3 is 13 residues. Germline V lookup: CDR1 MNHEY, CDR2 SVGAGI. V was pared by 7 bases and J by 6 bases, with 8 bases of the junction left unmatched. This chain's CDR3 is CASKQGRRAEAFF. In nucleotides, the CDR3 is TGTGCCAGCAAACAGGGGAGGAGGGCTGAAGCTTTCTTT.

The rearrangement joins TRBV5-1 to TRBJ2-5; D might be TRBD1 (6 bases). Trimming pared 4 bases from V and 0 bases from J, leaving 13 bases between. The CDR3 sequence is 15 residues long. In germline, CDR1 is SGHRS, CDR2 YFSETQ. CDR3 sequence reads: CASSRDNLYQETQYF. The CDR3 DNA sequence: TGCGCCAGCAGCCGGGACAACCTGTACCAAGAGACCCAGTACTTC.

The rearrangement joins TRBV6-2 or TRBV6-3 to TRBJ2-3; 9 nucleotides line up with TRBD1. Germline values: CDR1 MNHEY, CDR2 SVGEGT. The CDR3 is made up of 15 amino acids. The junction had 8 bases not matched to a gene; V was cut back by 4 bases and J by 6 bases. CDR3 nucleotide sequence: TGTGCCAGCAGTTCCCACAGGGGGCCTCGGGATACGCAGTATTTT. This translates into CASSSHRGPRDTQYF.

CDR3 amino acids: CASSLAPGQGSYGYTF. Here the CDR3 DNA reads TGCGCCAGCAGCTTGGCCCCCGGACAGGGGAGCTATGGCTACACCTTC. The chain recombines TRBV5-1 with TRBJ1-2; 9 bases line up with TRBD1. The CDR3 is made up of 16 amino acids. The germline V gene encodes CDR1 SGHRS and CDR2 YFSETQ. V was pared by 0 bases and J by 4 bases, with 7 bases of the junction left unmatched.

The chain is built from TRBV15 and TRBJ2-4; a weak D match, TRBD2 (5 bases). The CDR3 is made up of 13 amino acids. Per the germline V gene, CDR1 is LNHNV and CDR2 is YYDKDF (reference sequence). Trimming shortened V by 0 bases and J by 12 bases, and 12 bases separated the two germline ends. CDR3 in amino acids: CATSREMRENQYF. In DNA form, the CDR3 reads TGTGCCACCAGCAGAGAAATGAGGGAGAATCAGTACTTC.

This clone is judged medium-sized. The CDR3 loop reads CASSPLPNEKLFF. The CDR3 nucleotides are TGCGCCAGCAGCCCACTTCCTAATGAAAAACTGTTTTTT. The chain links TRBV5-1 to TRBJ1-4; D unresolved. The V end was cut by 4 bases, the J end by 3 bases, with 7 bases between. Germline V lookup: CDR1 SGHRS, CDR2 YFSETQ. The CDR3 is made up of 13 amino acids.

This clone has more than one count but fewer than ten. The gene calls are TRBV28 and TRBJ2-7, with TRBD2 as a possible D gene (5 bases). CDR1 and CDR2 from the germline V gene are MDHEN and SYDVKM. V lost 5 bases, J lost 5 bases, and 19 bases lay in between. This CDR3 spans 15 amino acids. For the CDR3, the DNA is TGTGCCAGCAGTCGCCGGGGTCAGGATCTCCACGAGCAGTACTTC. Its translation: CASSRRGQDLHEQYF.

This clone was seen a few times. This chain links TRBV5-1 with TRBJ2-1; D is unresolved. Trimming stripped 1 base from V and 1 base from J, with 9 bases between. Germline CDR1 SGHRS, CDR2 YFSETQ. The CDR3 consists of 15 residues. CDR3 DNA sequence: TGCGCCAGCAGCTTGACTCCTACTTCCTACAATGAGCAGTTCTTC. Its translation: CASSLTPTSYNEQFF.

The chain has TRBV29-1 and TRBJ2-3, with D hard to call. The germline CDR1 and CDR2 sequences are SQVTM and ANQGSEA. The CDR3 loop spans 14 amino acids. The V and J ends lost 5 bases and 2 bases respectively, with 14 bases between them. As DNA, the CDR3 is TGCAGCGTTCACTACCTGACGACCACAGATACGCAGTATTTT. Amino acid sequence: CSVHYLTTTDTQYF.

The V gene is TRBV5-1, the J gene TRBJ1-5, with TRBD1 as a possible D gene (6 bases). The length of the CDR3 is 15 residues. The V and J ends lost 1 base and 2 bases respectively, with 10 bases between them. Germline lookup yields CDR1 SGHRS and CDR2 YFSETQ. CDR3 bases: TGCGCCAGCAGCTTGAATTCAGGGGGCAATCAGCCCCAGCATTTT. Translation: CASSLNSGGNQPQHF. The full variable domain, its missing parts supplied by reference TRBV5-1 and TRBJ1-5, is KAGVTQTPRYLIKTRGQQVTLSCSPISGHRSVSWYQQTPGQGLQFLFEYFSETQRNKGNFPGRFSGRQFSNSRSEMNVSTLELGDSALYLCASSLNSGGNQPQHFGDGTRLSIL.

The J gene is TRBJ2-7, the V gene TRBV5-1, with 11 positions matching TRBD1. The length of the CDR3 is 15 residues. The V gene end was trimmed by 0 bases and the J gene end by 3 bases; junction bases not matched to a gene: 2. Germline V CDR1 and CDR2: SGHRS, YFSETQ. CDR3 nucleotide sequence: TGCGCCAGCAGCTTGGGGACAGGGGGCATCTACGAGCAGTACTTC. Protein: CASSLGTGGIYEQYF.

The chain employs TRBV5-1 and TRBJ2-7, with D possibly being TRBD2 (5 bases). The CDR3 extends over 13 amino acids. Trimming cost V 3 bases and J 10 bases, with 17 bases left between them. CDR1 and CDR2 (germline): SGHRS, YFSETQ. The CDR3 protein is CASSSHSGPGQYF. The CDR3 DNA reads as TGCGCCAGCAGCTCACACAGCGGACCGGGACAGTACTTC.

This chain joins TRBV6-1 and TRBJ2-2, with 7 positions matching TRBD1. Unmatched junction bases numbered 13, after V lost 3 bases and J lost 3 bases. Germline V gene lookup returns CDR1 MNHNS and CDR2 SASEGT. The CDR3 totals 18 residues. The CDR3 region is CASSEKTYGTEDTGELFF. For the CDR3, the DNA is TGTGCCAGCAGTGAGAAGACCTACGGGACAGAAGACACCGGGGAGCTGTTTTTT.